A single sample gave rise to the 26 T cell receptor beta chains below, sequenced in a study of Ad26.COV2.S vaccination and SARS-CoV-2 variants. The protocol was immunoSEQ multiplex PCR, while the TCRdb copy is restricted to in-frame clones and leaves out a portion. The data show approximately 300,000 clones, around four fifths seen once. Treatment meaning: 15 to 20 received Ad26.COV2.S at low or high dose, single or two shots; about 5 received placebo; per-sample allocation not given. Material that was analyzed had been drawn on day 63 after the first vaccine or placebo injection. This material consisted of peripheral blood, taken in a trial of Ad26.COV2.S vaccine versus placebo. These receptors came from a person between 18 and 59 years old who received the Ad26.COV2.S COVID-19 vaccine or a placebo.

V and J are TRBV5-4 and TRBJ1-3; D is ambiguous. This CDR3 spans 13 amino acids. The germline CDR1 and CDR2 sequences are SGHNT and YYREEE (reference sequence). Trimming removed 4 bases from V and 7 bases from J, with 12 bases in between. The DNA for the CDR3 is TGTGCCAGCAGCACGTGGATGGGGAACACCATATATTTT. Residues: CASSTWMGNTIYF.

This clone has more than one count but fewer than ten. This rearrangement joins TRBV28 to TRBJ2-1; 7 bases match TRBD1. Germline CDR1 is MDHEN and CDR2 is SYDVKM. The CDR3 runs 16 residues. The trim removed 6 bases at V and 5 bases at J, leaving 13 bases unmatched. The CDR3 sequence is CASRTNRGPANNEQFF. CDR3 coding DNA: TGTGCCAGCAGAACAAACAGGGGTCCGGCCAACAATGAGCAGTTCTTC.

This clone was seen more than once but under ten times. This chain joins TRBV15 and TRBJ2-3; D gene unclear. V lost 8 bases and J 2 bases, leaving 20 bases between the germline ends. The CDR3 covers 16 residues. Per germline, CDR1 LNHNV and CDR2 YYDKDF (reference sequence). CDR3 sequence: CATAPGSGVSTDTQYF. The CDR3 DNA reads as TGTGCCACCGCACCAGGAAGTGGGGTTTCCACAGATACGCAGTATTTT.

The chain is built from TRBV2 and TRBJ2-5, with 8 bases that match TRBD1. The CDR3 contains 16 residues. Germline values: CDR1 SNHLY, CDR2 FYNNEI. Germline trimming cut 2 bases from V and 5 bases from J; bases unmatched to any gene: 10. The CDR3 DNA sequence: TGTGCCAGCAGTGAATTAGTCGGGAACAGGGGGGAGACCCAGTACTTC. It codes for CASSELVGNRGETQYF.

The chain is built from TRBV15 and TRBJ2-3; perhaps D is TRBD1 or TRBD2 (6 bases each). Trimming shortened V by 3 bases and J by 2 bases, and 15 bases separated the two germline ends. The CDR3 extends over 16 amino acids. Germline V gene data show CDR1 as LNHNV and CDR2 as YYDKDF (reference sequence). The CDR3 DNA follows: TGTGCCACCAGCAGGGGGGCGGGGTTTTCCACAGATACGCAGTATTTT. Protein product: CATSRGAGFSTDTQYF.

The chain recombines TRBV11-3 with TRBJ2-1, with a tentative D call TRBD2 (5 bases). The V end lost 5 bases, the J end lost 4 bases, and 9 bases lay between the germline ends. CDR1 is SGHNT and CDR2 is YENEEA in the germline V gene. The CDR3 has 13 amino acids. For the CDR3, the DNA is TGTGCCAGCAGCATTAGGGAGTACAATGAGCAGTTCTTC. Residues: CASSIREYNEQFF.

This clone was counted between two and nine times. The chain employs TRBV28 and TRBJ1-2; D is perhaps TRBD1 (6 bases). CDR1 and CDR2 (germline): MDHEN, SYDVKM. V lost 8 bases and J 8 bases, leaving 27 bases between the germline ends. This CDR3 has 16 residues. CDR3 in amino acids: CASLGGLVKMLEGYTF. The CDR3 DNA sequence: TGTGCCAGCCTAGGGGGTTTGGTGAAAATGCTCGAAGGCTACACCTTC.

J is TRBJ2-1 and V is TRBV19; the match to TRBD2 covers 13 bases. Losses at the gene ends were 5 bases for V and 1 base for J; bases not matched to a gene: 11. The CDR3 loop spans 19 amino acids. Looked up from germline, CDR1 is LNHDA and CDR2 is SQIVND (reference sequence). The CDR3 DNA reads TGTGCCAGTAGTCCGAATGAACTAGCGGGGGGGCTTTCCTACAATGAGCAGTTCTTC. This sequence encodes CASSPNELAGGLSYNEQFF.

This clone has just one count. The genes are TRBV5-4 and TRBJ2-5; TRBD2 matches 9 bases. CDR1 SGHNT and CDR2 YYREEE come from the germline V gene (reference sequence). Trimming removed 0 bases from V and 1 base from J; junction bases left unmatched: 7. The CDR3 consists of 17 residues. CDR3 loop: CASSLVGSSGVQETQYF. For the CDR3, the DNA is TGTGCCAGCAGCTTGGTAGGGTCTAGCGGGGTCCAAGAGACCCAGTACTTC. The full variable domain, completed using reference TRBV5-4 and TRBJ2-5, is ETGVTQSPTHLIKTRGQQVTLRCSSQSGHNTVSWYQQALGQGPQFIFQYYREEENGRGNFPPRFSGLQFPNYSSELNVNALELDDSALYLCASSLVGSSGVQETQYFGPGTRLLVL.

The chain joins TRBV7-3 to TRBJ2-2; D not certain. V lost 4 bases and J lost 7, with 10 bases in between. Germline-derived CDR1 and CDR2 are SGHTA and FQGTGA. There are 13 residues in the CDR3. This chain's CDR3 is CASSYLPRGELFF. CDR3 DNA: TGTGCCAGCAGCTACCTCCCCCGCGGGGAGCTGTTTTTT.

The J gene is TRBJ2-7, the V gene TRBV3-1 (or the pseudogene TRBV3-2), with 7 bases fitting TRBD1. The CDR3 totals 16 residues. Trimming cost V 0 bases and J 0 bases; bases outside gene matches: 5. CDR1 is LGHDT and CDR2 is YNNKEL in the germline V gene (reference sequence). CDR3 residues: CASSQDPGQVSYEQYF. The CDR3 DNA is TGTGCCAGCAGCCAAGATCCTGGACAGGTCTCCTACGAGCAGTACTTC.

This chain's CDR3 is CASSQDRVRPQHF. Written as DNA, the CDR3 is TGTGCCAGCAGCCAAGATCGGGTACGGCCCCAGCATTTT. The chain links TRBV4-2 to TRBJ1-5; D not resolved. Per germline, CDR1 LGHNA and CDR2 YNFKEQ. This CDR3 is 13 amino acids long. V was trimmed by 0 bases and J by 9 bases, leaving 9 bases between them.

This rearrangement joins TRBV5-1 to TRBJ2-5; either TRBD1 or TRBD2 may fit D (6 bases each). Trimming shortened V by 1 base and J by 5 bases, and 12 bases separated the two germline ends. This CDR3 is 14 amino acids long. In germline, CDR1 is SGHRS, CDR2 YFSETQ. The CDR3 nucleotides are TGCGCCAGCAGCTTGTCCGGGGGCCGGGAGACCCAGTACTTC. Amino acid sequence: CASSLSGGRETQYF.

The genes are TRBV25-1 and TRBJ2-2; D is perhaps TRBD1 or TRBD2 (5 bases each). V was clipped by 3 bases and J by 3 bases, with 11 bases between them. This CDR3 comprises 15 residues. Germline V lookup: CDR1 MGHDK, CDR2 SYGVNS. The CDR3, as DNA: TGTGCCAGCAGTGATTCGGGACGGGACACCGGGGAGCTGTTTTTT. Protein product: CASSDSGRDTGELFF.

The chain recombines TRBV7-7 with TRBJ2-3; 8 bases align to TRBD2. The CDR3 is made up of 14 amino acids. Trimming took 8 bases from V and 0 from J; bases not matched to a gene: 4. The germline CDR1 and CDR2 sequences are SSHAT and FNYEAQ (reference sequence). CDR3 protein: CASAERGSTDTQYF. The CDR3 nucleotides are TGTGCCAGCGCGGAGCGGGGGAGCACAGATACGCAGTATTTT.

The rearrangement links TRBV27 to TRBJ1-5, with D possibly matching TRBD1 (6 bases). Trimming took 3 bases from V and 0 from J, leaving 9 bases between them. There are 15 residues in the CDR3. CDR1 is MNHEY and CDR2 is SMNVEV in the germline V gene (reference sequence). The CDR3 nucleotides are TGTGCCAGCAGTTTTACAGGGTATAGCAATCAGCCCCAGCATTTT. As protein: CASSFTGYSNQPQHF.

The rearrangement links TRBV4-1 to TRBJ1-5; 7 nucleotides line up with TRBD1. CDR3 length: 14 residues. CDR1 is MGHRA, CDR2 YSYEKL, per germline. The V gene end was trimmed by 4 bases and the J gene end by 1 base; junction bases not matched to a gene: 1. The CDR3 bases are TGCGCCAGCAGCCTACAGGGGAGCAATCAGCCCCAGCATTTT. Translation gives CASSLQGSNQPQHF.

The chain recombines TRBV7-2 with TRBJ1-2; 10 nucleotides agree with TRBD1. This CDR3 region has 12 residues. V was clipped by 6 bases and J by 7 bases; unmatched bases: 2. Germline CDR1 SGHTA, CDR2 FQGNSA. This chain's CDR3 is CASRRQGAGYTF. CDR3 bases: TGTGCCAGCAGACGACAGGGGGCTGGCTACACCTTC. Variable domain in full (rest from reference TRBV7-2 and TRBJ1-2): GAGVSQSPSNKVTEKGKDVELRCDPISGHTALYWYRQSLGQGLEFLIYFQGNSAPDKSGLPSDRFSAERTGGSVSTLTIQRTQQEDSAVYLCASRRQGAGYTFGSGTRLTVV.

The chain uses TRBV11-2 and TRBJ1-3; D possibly corresponds to TRBD1 (5 bases). CDR1 and CDR2 (germline): SGHAT, FQNNGV. V was shortened by 2 bases and J by 3 bases, with 17 bases between the two germline ends. This CDR3 is 17 amino acids long. The CDR3 DNA follows: TGTGCCAGCAGCTTATCAGGGTTTGGTGGCCTTGGAAACACCATATATTTT. It translates to CASSLSGFGGLGNTIYF.

V and J are TRBV24-1 and TRBJ1-3; a weak D match, TRBD1 (5 bases). V lost 10 bases and J lost 2, with 11 bases in between. This CDR3 is 13 amino acids long. Germline assignment: CDR1 KGHDR and CDR2 SFDVKD. CDR3 region: CATSAGAGNTIYF. CDR3 nucleotide sequence: TGTGCCACGTCGGCGGGGGCTGGAAACACCATATATTTT.

J is TRBJ2-3 and V is TRBV19; TRBD2 matches at 11 bases. Trimming cost V 5 bases and J 4 bases; bases outside gene matches: 11. Per germline, CDR1 LNHDA and CDR2 SQIVND (reference sequence). The CDR3 is made up of 17 amino acids. The CDR3 DNA follows: TGTGCCAGTAGTCGGTCCGCTAGCGGGGGGCGGGCAGATACGCAGTATTTT. It yields the protein CASSRSASGGRADTQYF.

In regard to this clone: This same CDR3 is encoded by further DNA sequences in the sample. This chain joins TRBV5-1 and TRBJ2-7; 9 positions match TRBD2. V lost 0 bases to trimming and J lost 3 bases; unmatched junction nucleotides: 7. The CDR3 loop spans 16 amino acids. Per the germline V gene, CDR1 is SGHRS and CDR2 is YFSETQ. The chain's CDR3 is CASSLGPAGGDYEQYF. CDR3 bases: TGCGCCAGCAGCTTGGGGCCAGCGGGGGGAGACTACGAGCAGTACTTC.

The CDR3 DNA follows: TGTGCCAGCAGTTTGCGGCGTCCTAACTATGGCTACACCTTC. It specifies CASSLRRPNYGYTF. This rearrangement joins TRBV28 to TRBJ1-2; no definite D call. The CDR3 loop spans 14 amino acids. Germline CDR1 is MDHEN and CDR2 is SYDVKM. The V end lost 3 bases, the J end lost 0 bases, and 8 bases lay between the germline ends.

The CDR3 here is CASSFVGGHNQPQHF. CDR3 sequence (DNA): TGTGCCAGCAGTTTTGTCGGCGGCCACAATCAGCCCCAGCATTTT. The rearrangement joins TRBV28 to TRBJ1-5; D remains unclear. V shed 3 bases and J shed 3 bases, with 12 bases lying between them. The CDR3 is made up of 15 amino acids. The germline gives CDR1 MDHEN, CDR2 SYDVKM.

The V and J genes are TRBV4-1 and TRBJ1-3; TRBD1 is a possible D gene (5 bases). Deletions cut 2 bases from V and 6 bases from J, with 11 bases between. Per germline, CDR1 MGHRA and CDR2 YSYEKL. The CDR3 totals 14 residues. The CDR3 is CASSQQGPTNTIYF. The CDR3 nucleotides are TGCGCCAGCAGCCAACAGGGACCGACAAACACCATATATTTT.

This sequence joins TRBV19 and TRBJ1-1; 7 nucleotides line up with TRBD1. The CDR3 contains 13 residues. CDR1 is LNHDA and CDR2 is SQIVND in the germline V gene (reference sequence). J gave up 0 bases and V 9 bases, and 4 bases lay outside the gene matches. The CDR3 sequence: CASLGQLNTEAFF. DNA for the CDR3: TGTGCCAGCTTGGGACAGTTGAACACTGAAGCTTTCTTT.